A selection of T cell receptor beta chains follows, all from one sample in a study of identical twins. TCRdb reprocessed the 5' RACE reads via MiXCR and lists one record per CDR3 protein. The sample lists 1.5 million or so distinct CDR3 sequences, 32% occurring once. Specimen: cord blood. The receptors derive from a newborn girl in good health. Both conserved end residues are part of each CDR3. Fields, in order: V gene, clone size, J gene, D gene, CDR3 DNA, CDR3 protein. A D gene is named only where the DNA matches it firmly. Only part of the rows carry a size: once, few, many, or a class if the clone is expanded.

>TRBV7-6|.|TRBJ1-2|.
TGTGCCAGCAGCTTAAGGGCAGGCTCCAACTATGGCTACACCTTC
CASSLRAGSNYGYTF
>TRBV20-1|.|TRBJ2-1|.
TGCAGTGCCGGGGACCTTTCGGTGGCTGGGCAGTTCTTC
CSAGDLSVAGQFF
>TRBV28|many|TRBJ2-4|TRBD1
TGTGCCAGCAGTCTCGGACAGGGGATGAAGTACTTC
CASSLGQGMKYF
>TRBV20-1|few|TRBJ2-3|TRBD2
TGCAGTGCTAGCGGACTAGCGGGAGGGGGGGTATACACAGATACGCAGTATTTT
CSASGLAGGGVYTDTQYF
>TRBV20-1|once|TRBJ1-1|TRBD1
TGCAGTGCTCCCGACAGGGGGGCTGAAGCTTTCTTT
CSAPDRGAEAFF
>TRBV15|.|TRBJ2-3|.
TGTGCCACCAGCAGAAAATCGGGAGCAGATACGCAGTATTTT
CATSRKSGADTQYF
>TRBV2|.|TRBJ1-1|.
TGTGCCAGATCATACGGGGGGGCGGGGAACACTGAAGCTTTCTTT
CARSYGGAGNTEAFF
>TRBV20-1|few|TRBJ1-2|TRBD1
TGCAGTGCCGGGACAGGTCTCTATGGCTACACCTTC
CSAGTGLYGYTF
>TRBV7-2|many|TRBJ2-7|.
TGTGCCAGCAGTCCGGTCTACGAGCAGTACTTC
CASSPVYEQYF
>TRBV10-3|few|TRBJ1-2|.
TGTGCCATCAGTGACCCAGCAGGGGAGGACTATGGCTACACCTTC
CAISDPAGEDYGYTF
>TRBV4-1|.|TRBJ2-1|TRBD2
TGCGCCAGCAGCCACCCGGGACTAGCGGGATTAAGGTACAATGAGCAGTTCTTC
CASSHPGLAGLRYNEQFF
>TRBV15|.|TRBJ2-7|.
TGTGCCACCAGCAGAGGGGTCAACAGGGCGTACGAGCAGTACTTC
CATSRGVNRAYEQYF
>TRBV19|few|TRBJ1-1|.
TGTGCCAGTAGTGGGTTGAACACTGAAGCTTTCTTT
CASSGLNTEAFF
>TRBV29-1|few|TRBJ1-1|.
TGCAGCGTTGACGGAGGGACGGGGAACACTGAAGCTTTCTTT
CSVDGGTGNTEAFF
>TRBV20-1|many|TRBJ2-7|.
TGCAGTGCTAGAGATATCAGCTCCTACGAGCAGTACTTC
CSARDISSYEQYF
>TRBV5-1|.|TRBJ2-7|TRBD2
TGCGCCAGCAGCTTTGGACCGGGACTAAGTAAGGCGAACTACGGGCAGTACTTC
CASSFGPGLSKANYGQYF
>TRBV4-1|.|TRBJ2-2|.
TGCGCCAGCAGCCAAATAATAGCTAGCTTTATCGCCGGGGAGCTGTTTTTT
CASSQIIASFIAGELFF
>TRBV29-1|.|TRBJ1-4|.
TGCAGCGTTGAAGATGGGGGGGGAGGTGGTGAAAAACTGTTTTTT
CSVEDGGGGGEKLFF
>TRBV4-1|.|TRBJ2-7|.
TGCGCCAGCAGCCAAGAGCGGCAGGGACGCTACGAGCAGTACTTC
CASSQERQGRYEQYF
>TRBV20-1|.|TRBJ2-7|.
TGCAGTGCTAGGGAGGGACTGAACTACGAGCAGTACTTC
CSAREGLNYEQYF
>TRBV9|.|TRBJ1-1|TRBD1
TGTGCCACAAGACCCCGCGACAGGGGTGACACTGAAGCTTTCTTT
CATRPRDRGDTEAFF
>TRBV4-1|few|TRBJ2-4|.
TGCGCCAGCAGCCCTCTGGGGGAAGCCAAAAACATTCAGTACTTC
CASSPLGEAKNIQYF
>TRBV29-1|.|TRBJ2-7|.
TGCAGCGACCGGGAAGGGGGGGACTGCAATGAGCAGTACTTC
CSDREGGDCNEQYF
>TRBV6-1|few|TRBJ1-2|.
TGTGCCAGCCCGAGCGGGCGGCCAAGCGAGGCTAACTATGGCTACACCTTC
CASPSGRPSEANYGYTF
>TRBV2|.|TRBJ2-3|TRBD2
TGTGCCAGCCCCTGGGCGGGGGATCTCGATACGCAGTATTTT
CASPWAGDLDTQYF
>TRBV18|once|TRBJ1-2|.
TGTGCCAGCTCACCGACCCTTGATGGCTACACCTTC
CASSPTLDGYTF
>TRBV5-4|once|TRBJ2-7|.
TGTGCCAGCAGCGCGGTACGTAGTTACAATGAGCAGTACTTC
CASSAVRSYNEQYF
>TRBV7-8|.|TRBJ1-1|.
TGTGCCAGCAGCTTACCCTCGGGGGGAACTGAAGCTTTCTTT
CASSLPSGGTEAFF
>TRBV3-1|.|TRBJ1-2|.
TGTGCCAGCAGCCACGCCGACCGGAACTATGGCTACACCTTC
CASSHADRNYGYTF
>TRBV20-1|.|TRBJ1-2|.
TGCAGTGCTAGTACGAAGGGTGGCTACACCTTC
CSASTKGGYTF
>TRBV7-9|.|TRBJ2-4|.
TGTGCCAGCAGCTCCAATACCTACGGTGGGCTAGCGCTTAAAAACATTCAGTACTTC
CASSSNTYGGLALKNIQYF
>TRBV9|.|TRBJ2-3|TRBD2
TGTGCCAGCAGCGTAGGCGGGGGGCTAGATACGCAGTATTTT
CASSVGGGLDTQYF
>TRBV10-3|.|TRBJ2-7|.
TGTGCCATCAGGACCTACTCCTACGAGCAGTACTTC
CAIRTYSYEQYF
>TRBV11-2|few|TRBJ2-7|TRBD2
TGTGCCAGCAGCAGATATGACAGTCCCGGGAGGTACGAGCAGTACTTC
CASSRYDSPGRYEQYF
>TRBV6-2/TRBV6-3|.|TRBJ1-2|.
TGTGCCAGCAGTTACTCTACACGGCGATTCTATGGCTACACCTTC
CASSYSTRRFYGYTF
>TRBV28|.|TRBJ2-7|.
TGTGCCAGCAGTCCCGGTGGGCAGACCTACGAGCAGTACTTC
CASSPGGQTYEQYF
>TRBV5-5|.|TRBJ2-1|.
TGTGCCAGCAGCCCAGGGACGGTCACCTACAATGAGCAGTTCTTC
CASSPGTVTYNEQFF
>TRBV20-1|few|TRBJ2-1|TRBD2
TGCAGTGCCATCGGGACTAGCGGGAGGGATGAGCAGTTCTTC
CSAIGTSGRDEQFF
>TRBV27|.|TRBJ2-5|.
TGTGCCAGCAGCTTCACTAGTCGCCCCGCAGAGACCCAGTACTTC
CASSFTSRPAETQYF
>TRBV4-2|.|TRBJ1-5|.
TGTGCCAGCAGCCAAGAGTATAGAAGCAATCAGCCCCAGCATTTT
CASSQEYRSNQPQHF
>TRBV7-6|.|TRBJ2-7|.
TGTGCCAGCAGCTTAGCGGACGAGGTTCCGGTCGAGCAGTACTTC
CASSLADEVPVEQYF
>TRBV5-1|.|TRBJ1-6|.
TGCGCCAGCAGCTTGGAGGTAACTGGCTCACCCCACCACTTT
CASSLEVTGSPHHF
>TRBV3-1|.|TRBJ2-3|TRBD2
TGTGCCAGCAGCCGCGGGGGGGTAGCAGATACGCAGTATTTT
CASSRGGVADTQYF
>TRBV19|.|TRBJ1-2|TRBD1
TGTGCCAGTAGTATGGGACAGGGGGGACTCTATGGCTACACCTTC
CASSMGQGGLYGYTF
>TRBV6-5|.|TRBJ1-1|.
TGTGCCAGCAGATTCAGGGGCGGGAACACTGAAGCTTTCTTT
CASRFRGGNTEAFF
>TRBV15|.|TRBJ2-5|.
TGTGCCACCAGCAGAGATCGGTATGGGGGTCAAGAGACCCAGTACTTC
CATSRDRYGGQETQYF
>TRBV2|.|TRBJ2-3|TRBD2
TGTGCCAGCAGTGAACTTCTCTCGCTTGGGACTAGGGGCACAGATACGCAGTATTTT
CASSELLSLGTRGTDTQYF
>TRBV29-1|few|TRBJ2-5|.
TGCAGCGTTGTGCGGGCGGGCCAAGAGACCCAGTACTTC
CSVVRAGQETQYF
>TRBV5-1|.|TRBJ2-7|TRBD2
TGCGCCAGCAGCTGGGGACTAGCGCGAACCTACGAGCAGTACTTC
CASSWGLARTYEQYF
>TRBV6-2/TRBV6-3|few|TRBJ2-1|.
TGTGCCAGCAGTTATAGTAGGGGCTACAATGAGCAGTTCTTC
CASSYSRGYNEQFF
>TRBV20-1|.|TRBJ2-3|TRBD2
TGCAGTGCTAGATCAAGCGGGGGGCCCACAGATACGCAGTATTTT
CSARSSGGPTDTQYF
>TRBV7-2|.|TRBJ2-7|.
TGTGCCAGCAGCTTAGTCGGGATCTACAATGAGCAGTACTTC
CASSLVGIYNEQYF
>TRBV5-1|.|TRBJ1-2|.
TGCGCCAGCAGCTTGGGGGAAAGTGGCTACACCTTC
CASSLGESGYTF
>TRBV30|.|TRBJ1-1|.
TGTGCCTGGAGGGCGACAGGGAACACTGAAGCTTTCTTT
CAWRATGNTEAFF